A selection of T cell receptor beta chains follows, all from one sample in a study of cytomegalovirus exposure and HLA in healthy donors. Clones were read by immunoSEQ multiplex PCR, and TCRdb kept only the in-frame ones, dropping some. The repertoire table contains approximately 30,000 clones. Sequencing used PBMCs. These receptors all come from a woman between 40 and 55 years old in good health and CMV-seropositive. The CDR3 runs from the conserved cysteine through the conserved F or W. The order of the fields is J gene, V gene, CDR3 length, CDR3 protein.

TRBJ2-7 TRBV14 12 CASSPVAYEQYF
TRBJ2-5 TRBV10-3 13 CAISFRDRETQYF
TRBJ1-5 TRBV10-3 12 CAITDGSQPQHF
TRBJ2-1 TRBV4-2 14 CASSQDSSGRAAFF
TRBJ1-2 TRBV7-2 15 CASSPQSLRGYGYTF
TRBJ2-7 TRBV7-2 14 CASSLVYRGDEQYF
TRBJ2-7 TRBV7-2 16 CASSTQDDRGSYEQYF
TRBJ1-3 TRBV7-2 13 CASSSGAGNTIYF
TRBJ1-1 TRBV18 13 CASSTTGDTEAFF
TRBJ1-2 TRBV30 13 CAWKGQGWSGYTF
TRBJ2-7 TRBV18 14 CASSPPGQGREQYF
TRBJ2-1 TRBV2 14 CASQGLGVLNEQFF
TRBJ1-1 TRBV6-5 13 CASSYSLATEAFF
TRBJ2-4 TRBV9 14 CASSVRAGRDIQYF
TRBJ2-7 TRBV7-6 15 CASSFIGVGAYEQYF
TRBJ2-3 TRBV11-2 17 CASSFSRTSVGTDTQYF
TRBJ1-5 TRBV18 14 CASSQIGGNQPQHF
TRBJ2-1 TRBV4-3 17 CASSRYGLAGGGDEQFF
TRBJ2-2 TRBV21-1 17 CASSKARGGGQTGELFF
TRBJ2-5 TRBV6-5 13 CASRNSLGETQYF
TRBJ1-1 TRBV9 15 CASSGGTGGKTEAFF
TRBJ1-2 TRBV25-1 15 CASSEPSTGNKGYTF
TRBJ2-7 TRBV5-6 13 CASSLAGVYEQYF
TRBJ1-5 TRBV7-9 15 CASSLGDRFNQPQHF
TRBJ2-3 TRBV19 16 CASSPGTSRFADTQYF
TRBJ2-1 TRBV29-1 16 CSVEDSQRETGSEQFF
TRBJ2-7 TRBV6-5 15 CASGRLGQKSYEQYF
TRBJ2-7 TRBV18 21 CASSPTGQIPGLAESSYEQYF
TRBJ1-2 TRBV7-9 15 CASSLQGWSFYGYTF
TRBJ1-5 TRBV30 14 CAWSDGLAAQPQHF
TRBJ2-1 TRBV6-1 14 CASSGRDRNNEQFF
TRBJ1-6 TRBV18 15 CASSSGTGRRSPLHF
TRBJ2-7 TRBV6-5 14 CASSSTGQPYEQYF
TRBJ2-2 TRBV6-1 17 CASSDYRDLGTTGELFF
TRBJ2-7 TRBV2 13 CASSQDISYEQYF